This TCR beta chain was sequenced for a study of CD8 T cells in ankylosing spondylitis. Study-level points and caveats: Within matched ankylosing spondylitis synovial fluid, disease-linked clones were reportedly significantly enriched. Ankylosing spondylitis blood appeared to be characterized by a TCR beta motif of eight highly homologous variants.

Concerning this clonotype itself: Antigen unknown.

The CDR3 is made up of 11 amino acids. V lost 4 bases, J lost 6 bases, and 3 bases lay in between. Germline CDR1 SNHLY, CDR2 FYNNEI. Each CDR3 protein is one row after TCRdb ran MiXCR on the 5' RACE reads. The repertoire holds around 540,000 distinct CDR3 sequences, with approximately 12% as singletons. The sequenced material came from blood, either unsorted or a sorted T cell fraction (not recorded which). This clonotype was sampled from a male donor with ankylosing spondylitis. The rearrangement uses TRBV2 and TRBJ2-2; D call uncertain. CDR3 sequence reads: CASSAPGELFF. The CDR3 DNA sequence: TGTGCCAGCAGTGCCCCCGGGGAGCTGTTTTTT. Filled out from reference TRBV2 and TRBJ2-2, the complete variable domain reads EPEVTQTPSHQVTQMGQEVILRCVPISNHLYFYWYRQILGQKVEFLVSFYNNEISEKSEIFDDQFSVERPDGSNFTLKIRSTKLEDSAMYFCASSAPGELFFGEGSRLTVL.